This TCR beta chain was retrieved from a study of blood T cell repertoires in COVID-19. Looking at the study overall: From the United States, Italy and Spain came samples of acute and convalescent COVID-19. Nucleic acid was either cDNA or gDNA, and it came from T cells, B-cell-depleted T cells, or PBMCs.

In the original workflow: Reference gene primer amplification in the assay estimated nucleated cell counts. Clones were sequenced by immunoSEQ multiplex PCR, and TCRdb holds only the in-frame ones, with some missing. That table gives V, J and clone size, and the DNA gave D and trimming. Of approximately 79,000 clones detected, approximately 90% appear once; the ten largest clones hold roughly 0.58%. Germline loops: CDR1 LNHDA, CDR2 SQIVND (reference sequence). The CDR3 runs 14 residues. As for this clone: An end of the junction does not agree with germline; a read error may underlie this.

The chain combines TRBV19 with TRBJ2-2, with TRBD1 matching 8 bases. Sequencing was carried out using peripheral blood. This TCR derives from a man aged 55 to 70 with acute or convalescent COVID-19. CDR3 loop: CAARTGTNTGELLF. The CDR3, as DNA: TGTGCCGCTCGGACAGGGACGAACACCGGGGAGCTGCTTTTT.